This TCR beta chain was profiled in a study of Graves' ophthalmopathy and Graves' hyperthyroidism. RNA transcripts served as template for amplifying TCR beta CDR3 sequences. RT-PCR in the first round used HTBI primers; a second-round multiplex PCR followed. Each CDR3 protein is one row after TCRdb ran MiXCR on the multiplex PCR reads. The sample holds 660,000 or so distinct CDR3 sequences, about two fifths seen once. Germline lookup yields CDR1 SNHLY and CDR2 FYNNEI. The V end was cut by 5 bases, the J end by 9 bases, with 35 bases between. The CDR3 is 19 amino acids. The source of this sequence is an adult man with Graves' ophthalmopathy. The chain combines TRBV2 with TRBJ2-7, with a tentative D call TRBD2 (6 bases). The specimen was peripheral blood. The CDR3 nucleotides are TGTGCCAGCAGTTTCCGGTGGGAGGACCGGGACCCAACGCCTAACGGGCAGTACTTC. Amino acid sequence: CASSFRWEDRDPTPNGQYF. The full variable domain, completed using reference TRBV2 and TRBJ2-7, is EPEVTQTPSHQVTQMGQEVILRCVPISNHLYFYWYRQILGQKVEFLVSFYNNEISEKSEIFDDQFSVERPDGSNFTLKIRSTKLEDSAMYFCASSFRWEDRDPTPNGQYFGPGTRLTVT.